Listed below are T cell receptor beta chains from one sample, sequenced in a study of monozygotic twins with inflammatory bowel disease. TCRdb reanalyzed the 5' RACE reads and collapses them to one entry per CDR3 protein, without DNA. The data show around 140,000 distinct CDR3 sequences, and the top ten clones hold 2.4%. Sequencing input: blood. Receptors originate from a human donor with ulcerative colitis or Crohn's disease, or a healthy co-twin of an affected twin (not recorded which). Each CDR3 is given with its conserved first and last residue.

j_call | v_call | cdr3_aa
TRBJ2-7 | TRBV12-3/TRBV12-4 | CASSLGPAHYF
TRBJ1-1 | TRBV5-1 | CASTPPNPNTEAFF
TRBJ2-2 | TRBV18 | CASSPDRGIGELFF
TRBJ2-3 | TRBV7-2 | CASSLDQGTDTQYF
TRBJ2-2 | TRBV5-5 | CASSLAPGDGERTGELFF
TRBJ2-7 | TRBV4-2 | CASSHQEGSYEQYF
TRBJ1-6 | TRBV20-1 | CSARDTTRVGTNNSPLHF
TRBJ2-1 | TRBV20-1 | CSADRSLYNEQFF
TRBJ2-7 | TRBV5-5 | CASSARLGQFDEQYF
TRBJ2-3 | TRBV5-6 | CASSFIPGLARADTQYF
TRBJ2-7 | TRBV27 | CASSLRRVASSYEQYF
TRBJ1-4 | TRBV20-1 | CSGGQGDNEKLFF
TRBJ2-4 | TRBV12-3/TRBV12-4 | CASSTTGGSPKNIQYF
TRBJ1-2 | TRBV6-5 | CASSYNRANYGYTF
TRBJ2-1 | TRBV20-1 | CSASLPASGGVQFF
TRBJ2-7 | TRBV7-2 | CASSSTGFEQYF
TRBJ2-7 | TRBV7-7 | CASSPGQAGEQYF
TRBJ1-2 | TRBV7-2 | CASSSGRNYGYTF
TRBJ1-2 | TRBV10-2 | CASRGAGVGYGYTF
TRBJ1-2 | TRBV5-1 | CASSLDPQGAFGYTF
TRBJ2-3 | TRBV5-1 | CASSQDRQDTQYF
TRBJ2-7 | TRBV28 | CASETGTVIYEQYF